This T cell receptor (beta chain) was recorded in a study of blood T cell repertoires in COVID-19. Study in general: In each case, the material was cDNA or gDNA derived from T cells, B-cell-depleted T cells, or PBMCs.

Some clones are missing from TCRdb's copy, which holds only in-frame ones; the method was immunoSEQ multiplex PCR. The sample has under 150,000 clones; around four fifths are singletons. CDR1 MNHEY and CDR2 SVGAGI come from the germline V gene. CDR3 size: 15 residues. V lost 2 bases and J 7 bases, leaving 15 bases between the germline ends. The clonotype comes from a man aged 65-85 years with active or convalescent COVID-19. V is TRBV6-5 and J is TRBJ2-1, with a weak D call TRBD1 (6 bases). Source material: peripheral blood. CDR3 sequence (DNA): TGTGCCAGCAGTTACGTGCAGGGGTCGTCTAATGAGCAGTTCTTC. Its protein is CASSYVQGSSNEQFF.